This T cell receptor beta chain came from a study of T-cell reconstitution after alpha-beta-depleted transplantation in children. Unique molecular identifiers were incorporated into the prepared TCRbeta library. Using its own MiXCR run on the PCR reads, TCRdb lists one record per CDR3 protein. The profile shows fewer than 550,000 distinct CDR3 sequences, around 9.9% of them singletons. The germline V gene encodes CDR1 DFQATT and CDR2 SNEGSKA (reference sequence). This CDR3 has 15 amino acids. V was clipped by 6 bases and J by 2 bases; unmatched bases: 12. The chain employs TRBV20-1 and TRBJ2-7, with 8 nucleotides matching TRBD2. The receptor's source is a human donor who donated a stem cell graft to a child with acute myeloid leukemia. This specimen was PBMCs from the stem cell graft donor, taken from the stem cell graft. The CDR3 loop is CSALGPSGPPYEQYF. DNA for the CDR3: TGCAGTGCCTTGGGACCTAGCGGGCCCCCCTACGAGCAGTACTTC.